The 25 T cell receptor beta chains listed next were all sequenced from one sample in a study of identifying expanded T cells in peripheral blood. This table comes from immunoSEQ multiplex PCR, and its TCRdb copy is limited to in-frame clones, with some not included. The profile shows approximately 83,000 clones, roughly 81% of them singletons. Sequencing used blood. The receptors were gathered from a person between 18 and 75 years old in good health.

The chain has TRBV6-6 and TRBJ1-2, with 8 positions matching TRBD1. Germline-derived CDR1 and CDR2 are MNHNY and SVGAGI (reference sequence). The CDR3 contains 15 residues. V lost 2 bases and J lost 4; bases outside the gene matches: 6. The DNA for the CDR3 is TGTGCCAGCAGTTACGCCGGACAGGGACCCTATGGCTACACCTTC. This translates into CASSYAGQGPYGYTF.

This clone was counted between two and nine times. The chain is built from TRBV6-1 and TRBJ2-5, with D possibly being TRBD1 or TRBD2 (5 bases each). CDR3 length: 14 residues. Germline V gene sequence: CDR1 MNHNS, CDR2 SASEGT. Trimming took 3 bases from V and 4 from J, leaving 12 bases between them. Here the CDR3 reads CASSDEGHRETQYF. The CDR3 bases are TGTGCCAGCAGTGATGAGGGGCACAGAGAGACCCAGTACTTC.

The V call is TRBV9, the J call TRBJ2-3; TRBD2 agrees at 13 bases. Germline V gene lookup returns CDR1 SGDLS and CDR2 YYNGEE. This CDR3 has 14 residues. V shed 7 bases, J shed 2 bases, and the junction held 1 base outside the gene matches. CDR3 DNA sequence: TGTGCCAGCGGGACTAGCGGGAACACAGATACGCAGTATTTT. Encoded protein: CASGTSGNTDTQYF.

The chain carries TRBV19 and TRBJ1-1; TRBD1 is a possible D gene (5 bases). Germline CDR1 LNHDA, CDR2 SQIVND (reference sequence). The CDR3 consists of 16 residues. Trimming shortened V by 0 bases and J by 5 bases, and 16 bases separated the two germline ends. CDR3 region: CASSIDTGAGWTEAFF. Here the CDR3 DNA reads TGTGCCAGTAGTATAGATACCGGGGCAGGGTGGACTGAAGCTTTCTTT.

The chain uses TRBV6-5 and TRBJ1-2; the D is unclear. CDR3 length equals 13 residues. Germline V gene lookup returns CDR1 MNHEY and CDR2 SVGAGI. The V gene lost 5 bases and the J gene lost 1 base, with 8 bases spanning the gap. The CDR3 sequence is CASSVNSNYGYTF. CDR3 bases: TGTGCCAGCAGTGTCAACAGTAACTATGGCTACACCTTC.

J is TRBJ1-3 and V is TRBV19; D remains ambiguous. The germline V gene encodes CDR1 LNHDA and CDR2 SQIVND (reference sequence). Trimming left V 6 bases short and J 0 bases short, with 15 bases between. The CDR3 contains 16 residues. The CDR3, as DNA: TGTGCCAGTAGCATTTGGGCCTTAAGCTCTGGAAACACCATATATTTT. Its protein product is CASSIWALSSGNTIYF.

This chain connects TRBV7-6 to TRBJ1-2; maybe TRBD1 (5 bases). The germline V and J ends were trimmed by 4 bases and 6 bases, with 15 bases remaining between them. The CDR3 loop spans 14 amino acids. Germline-derived CDR1 and CDR2 are SGHVS and FNYEAQ. The CDR3 region has the DNA TGTGCCAGCAGCTCGGGCGGGGGTAGGGATGGCTACACCTTC. It encodes CASSSGGGRDGYTF. Based on the CDR3 plus reference TRBV7-6 and TRBJ1-2, the full variable domain is GAGVSQSPRYKVTKRGQDVALRCDPISGHVSLYWYRQALGQGPEFLTYFNYEAQQDKSGLPNDRFSAERPEGSISTLTIQRTEQRDSAMYRCASSSGGGRDGYTFGSGTRLTVV.

The chain recombines TRBV10-3 with TRBJ2-3; 8 nucleotides line up with TRBD1. J gave up 0 bases and V 10 bases, and 9 bases lay outside the gene matches. Germline V gene lookup returns CDR1 ENHRY and CDR2 SYGVKD. The CDR3 sequence is 15 residues long. CDR3 nucleotides: TGTGCCAGCGGGACAGGCCCTATGAGCACAGATACGCAGTATTTT. Translating gives CASGTGPMSTDTQYF.

This clone appeared a single time. The genes are TRBV11-2 and TRBJ2-2; a weak D match, TRBD2 (7 bases). V gave up 5 bases and J gave up 6 bases, with 28 bases separating them. Germline V gene sequence: CDR1 SGHAT, CDR2 FQNNGV. The CDR3 consists of 19 residues. Here the CDR3 reads CASSPFWDLDPGGPGELFF. CDR3 in DNA: TGTGCCAGCAGCCCTTTTTGGGATCTCGACCCGGGGGGCCCCGGGGAGCTGTTTTTT. Filled out from reference TRBV11-2 and TRBJ2-2, the complete variable domain reads EAGVAQSPRYKIIEKRQSVAFWCNPISGHATLYWYQQILGQGPKLLIQFQNNGVVDDSQLPKDRFSAERLKGVDSTLKIQPAKLEDSAVYLCASSPFWDLDPGGPGELFFGEGSRLTVL.

The J gene is TRBJ2-5, the V gene TRBV9; D uncertain. Germline values: CDR1 SGDLS, CDR2 YYNGEE. Trimming cost V 3 bases and J 5 bases, with 11 bases left between them. The length of the CDR3 is 13 residues. For the CDR3, the DNA is TGTGCCAGCAGCGGTAAGGGTGGGGAGACCCAGTACTTC. Its translation is CASSGKGGETQYF.

In its sample, this clone was seen once. The chain employs TRBV6-5 and TRBJ1-6; no definite D call. This CDR3 is built from 14 residues. The V and J ends lost 6 bases and 10 bases respectively, with 16 bases between them. Germline assignment: CDR1 MNHEY and CDR2 SVGAGI. CDR3 sequence (DNA): TGTGCCAGCAGCGACACTACTACGGGGTCACCCCTCCACTTT. Its translation is CASSDTTTGSPLHF.

The V and J genes are TRBV6-5 and TRBJ1-1, with a possible D match to TRBD1 (5 bases). This CDR3 is built from 14 residues. Trimming took 8 bases from V and 3 from J, leaving 16 bases between them. Germline V gene data show CDR1 as MNHEY and CDR2 as SVGAGI. The CDR3 DNA sequence: TGTGCCAGCGGACACATTGGGGGACACACTGAAGCTTTCTTT. Protein: CASGHIGGHTEAFF.

J is TRBJ1-2 and V is TRBV5-4, with 7 bases identical to TRBD1. V was pared by 4 bases and J by 0 bases, with 9 bases of the junction left unmatched. Germline V gene data show CDR1 as SGHNT and CDR2 as YYREEE (reference sequence). The CDR3 loop spans 16 amino acids. As DNA, the CDR3 is TGTGCCAGCAGCGTCGACAGGGCTCAAGCTAACTATGGCTACACCTTC. Translating it yields CASSVDRAQANYGYTF.

The rearrangement links TRBV5-5 to TRBJ2-7; D tentatively reads TRBD1 or TRBD2 (5 bases each). The CDR3 loop spans 14 amino acids. Trimming cost V 5 bases and J 0 bases, with 12 bases left between them. Germline values: CDR1 SGHKS, CDR2 YYEKEE (reference sequence). The CDR3 DNA reads TGTGCCAGCAGGCGCACGGGGACCTCCTACGAGCAGTACTTC. The encoded protein is CASRRTGTSYEQYF.

V and J are TRBV25-1 and TRBJ1-5; D gene uncertain. Germline CDR1 MGHDK, CDR2 SYGVNS. V was trimmed by 1 base and J by 10 bases, leaving 14 bases between them. The CDR3 has 14 residues. Written as DNA, the CDR3 is TGTGCCAGCAGTGAATGGAGAGTGAGCTCCCCCCAGCATTTT. It yields the protein CASSEWRVSSPQHF.

The rearrangement links TRBV11-2 to TRBJ1-3; the D is unclear. V was cut by 5 bases and J by 2 bases, with 10 bases left in between. The germline CDR1 and CDR2 sequences are SGHAT and FQNNGV. The CDR3 has 14 amino acids. Here the CDR3 reads CASSLGYTGNTIYF. CDR3 nucleotide sequence: TGTGCCAGCAGCCTGGGGTACACTGGAAACACCATATATTTT.

The gene calls are TRBV6-5 and TRBJ2-7; D may be TRBD1 (5 bases). Trimming left V 4 bases short and J 1 base short, with 11 bases between. Germline V lookup: CDR1 MNHEY, CDR2 SVGAGI. The CDR3 consists of 14 residues. CDR3 sequence: CASSWGRSSYEQYF. CDR3 coding DNA: TGTGCCAGCAGTTGGGGCAGGAGTTCCTACGAGCAGTACTTC.

V is TRBV7-2 and J is TRBJ1-3; tentative D call: TRBD1 (6 bases). Germline V CDR1 and CDR2: SGHTA, FQGNSA. V was pared by 6 bases and J by 0 bases, with 21 bases between. The CDR3 runs to 18 residues. The CDR3, as DNA: TGTGCCAGCAGGGGGGGTTCGACAGGCTTGTTCTCTGGAAACACCATATATTTT. Amino acid sequence: CASRGGSTGLFSGNTIYF.

This clone showed up just a few times. CDR3 sequence: CATSQGAIRLGYGYTF. CDR3 coding DNA: TGTGCCACCAGCCAGGGGGCCATCAGGTTAGGCTATGGCTACACCTTC. The rearrangement uses TRBV15 and TRBJ1-2; TRBD1 agrees at 8 bases. The CDR3 extends over 16 amino acids. Germline CDR1 is LNHNV and CDR2 is YYDKDF (reference sequence). J was trimmed by 4 bases and V by 5 bases; bases with no gene match: 12.

This clone was seen more than once but under ten times. V is TRBV30 and J is TRBJ2-3; D is unclear. The CDR3 consists of 14 residues. The germline CDR1 and CDR2 sequences are GTSNPN and SVGIG (reference sequence). V was trimmed by 4 bases and J by 2 bases, leaving 13 bases between them. DNA of the CDR3: TGTGCCTGGAATCTAAACAGTATCACAGATACGCAGTATTTT. Its protein product is CAWNLNSITDTQYF.

The genes are TRBV19 and TRBJ1-4; D remains unclear. Germline assignment: CDR1 LNHDA and CDR2 SQIVND (reference sequence). This CDR3 has 13 amino acids. Trimming removed 5 bases from V and 8 bases from J, with 12 bases in between. CDR3 in DNA: TGTGCCAGTAGTGCTCCACAGAGGGAAAAACTGTTTTTT. Its translation: CASSAPQREKLFF.

The chain is built from TRBV4-3 and TRBJ1-1; no clear D gene. Trimming took off 0 bases at V and 1 base at J, with 6 bases between the two ends. Per the germline V gene, CDR1 is LGHNA and CDR2 is YSLEER. The CDR3 is 14 amino acids. In nucleotides, the CDR3 is TGCGCCAGCAGCCAAGAGCCCCGGAACACTGAAGCTTTCTTT. It is translated as CASSQEPRNTEAFF.

The V gene is TRBV15, the J gene TRBJ1-1; D gene uncertain. This CDR3 has 14 amino acids. Between the trimmed V and J ends, which lost 3 bases and 4 bases, there was a span of 12 bases. The germline V gene encodes CDR1 LNHNV and CDR2 YYDKDF (reference sequence). The CDR3 region is CATSRKEGGTEAFF. The CDR3, as DNA: TGTGCCACCAGCAGGAAGGAGGGTGGCACTGAAGCTTTCTTT.

Points on this clone: Compared with germline, one end of the junction differs, possibly owing to a read error. The chain has TRBV11-2 and TRBJ1-2; D is ambiguous. The CDR3 extends over 12 amino acids. Germline values: CDR1 SGHAT, CDR2 FQNNGV. CDR3 nucleotides: TGTGCCAGCAGCTTAGCGATGGAGGGCTGCACCTTC. It is translated as CASSLAMEGCTF. Drawing the rest from reference TRBV11-2 and TRBJ1-2, the complete variable domain is EAGVAQSPRYKIIEKRQSVAFWCNPISGHATLYWYQQILGQGPKLLIQFQNNGVVDDSQLPKDRFSAERLKGVDSTLKIQPAKLEDSAVYLCASSLAMEGCTFGSGTRLTVV.

This chain connects TRBV27 to TRBJ2-3; the D is unclear. CDR1 MNHEY and CDR2 SMNVEV come from the germline V gene (reference sequence). Between the trimmed V and J ends, which lost 5 bases and 8 bases, there was a span of 11 bases. This CDR3 is 12 amino acids long. The CDR3 bases are TGTGCCAGCAGTGAGATAGTAGGTACGCAGTATTTT. It is translated as CASSEIVGTQYF.